This entry features one T cell receptor beta chain sequence. J was trimmed by 0 bases and V by 3 bases; bases with no gene match: 1. This CDR3 region has 15 residues. Germline CDR1 and CDR2: KGHSH and LQKENI. The data stem from a study of T-cell reconstitution after alpha-beta-depleted transplantation in children. This sample's TCRbeta library carried unique molecular identifier barcodes. TCRdb processed the PCR reads anew with MiXCR; each CDR3 protein has one entry. The sample contains about 220,000 distinct CDR3 sequences, over 15% of which appear only once. The source material was PBMCs, mostly from graft donor cells, sampled 360 days after TCRalphabeta/CD19-depleted stem cell transplant. The chain couples TRBV18 to TRBJ1-4; 7 bases fit TRBD1. The source is a male patient aged 2 to 10 who had a stem cell transplant for acute lymphoblastic leukemia, so the T cells may come from the graft donor. The DNA of the CDR3 is TGTGCCAGCTCACCGGGACAGACAACTAATGAAAAACTGTTTTTT. This sequence encodes CASSPGQTTNEKLFF.